Following are 22 T cell receptor beta chains from one sample sequenced in a study of blood T cell repertoires in COVID-19. Sequenced by immunoSEQ multiplex PCR; TCRdb stores in-frame clones only, minus some. The data show a few hundred thousand clones, with approximately 86% seen just once and roughly 4.9% held by the top ten. The sequencing input was PBMCs or T cells enriched from blood (not recorded which). These receptors were obtained from a woman under 40 who had been exposed to COVID-19.

This sequence joins TRBV5-4 and TRBJ2-2; 7 bases agree with TRBD2. The CDR3 is made up of 15 amino acids. Trimming cost V 2 bases and J 1 base; bases outside gene matches: 2. CDR1 is SGHNT and CDR2 is YYREEE in the germline V gene (reference sequence). The CDR3 sequence: CASSLPGGNTGELFF. CDR3 in DNA: TGTGCCAGCAGCTTACCGGGGGGGAACACCGGGGAGCTGTTTTTT. Drawing the rest from reference TRBV5-4 and TRBJ2-2, the complete variable domain is ETGVTQSPTHLIKTRGQQVTLRCSSQSGHNTVSWYQQALGQGPQFIFQYYREEENGRGNFPPRFSGLQFPNYSSELNVNALELDDSALYLCASSLPGGNTGELFFGEGSRLTVL.

This chain joins TRBV19 and TRBJ1-2, with 7 bases lining up with TRBD1. With V trimmed by 1 base and J by 3 bases, 14 bases remained unmatched. Germline V CDR1 and CDR2: LNHDA, SQIVND (reference sequence). The CDR3 loop spans 18 amino acids. DNA of the CDR3: TGTGCCAGTAGTATAGTCCGGGACAGCGGCGGGTCTGACTATGGCTACACCTTC. Translated: CASSIVRDSGGSDYGYTF.

The count of this clone is one. The gene calls are TRBV4-1 and TRBJ1-2; the match to TRBD1 covers 7 bases. The CDR3 sequence is 14 residues long. Germline V lookup: CDR1 MGHRA, CDR2 YSYEKL. With 0 bases clipped from V and 7 bases from J, the junction kept 5 bases outside the gene matches. For the CDR3, the DNA is TGCGCCAGCAGCCAAGATGGGGCAGGGGGTGGCTACACCTTC. Translating it yields CASSQDGAGGGYTF.

The CDR3 reads CASSVRDTQKGAFF. The CDR3, as DNA: TGTGCCAGCAGCGTTCGGGACACCCAGAAGGGAGCTTTCTTT. J is TRBJ1-1 and V is TRBV9; a possible D gene is TRBD1 (6 bases). The CDR3 contains 14 residues. Trimming removed 2 bases at V and 10 bases at J, with 18 bases between. Germline V gene lookup returns CDR1 SGDLS and CDR2 YYNGEE.

This clone was recorded only once. This chain uses TRBV12-5 with TRBJ1-1; D might be TRBD1 (6 bases). In germline, CDR1 is LGHNT, CDR2 FRNRAP. Deletions cut 0 bases from V and 4 bases from J, with 12 bases between. The CDR3 sequence is 15 residues long. Here the CDR3 reads CASGLVRGGGTEAFF. In DNA, the CDR3 is TGTGCTAGTGGTTTGGTACGTGGGGGCGGCACTGAAGCTTTCTTT.

This clone was detected only a few times. V usage is TRBV10-3 and J usage is TRBJ2-2, with 7 bases that match TRBD1. The CDR3 covers 16 residues. CDR1 ENHRY and CDR2 SYGVKD come from the germline V gene. Unmatched junction bases numbered 14, after V lost 7 bases and J lost 6 bases. In DNA form, the CDR3 reads TGTGCCATCAAGGCCGGGACAGCAGCACTCGCCGGGGAGCTGTTTTTT. Translating gives CAIKAGTAALAGELFF.

The rearrangement joins TRBV19 to TRBJ1-5, with a weak D call TRBD1 (6 bases). Germline values: CDR1 LNHDA, CDR2 SQIVND (reference sequence). The V end lost 6 bases, the J end lost 2 bases, and 14 bases lay between the germline ends. This CDR3 region has 15 residues. The CDR3 region is CASRTGISRNQPQHF. The CDR3 DNA sequence: TGTGCCAGTAGGACAGGAATCTCGCGCAATCAGCCCCAGCATTTT.

This clone appeared once. This rearrangement joins TRBV19 to TRBJ2-5, with TRBD2 identical over 10 bases. The J segment lost 1 base and the V segment lost 1 base, leaving 0 bases of the junction unmatched. Germline values: CDR1 LNHDA, CDR2 SQIVND (reference sequence). CDR3 length: 15 amino acids. CDR3 protein: CASSIGTSGQETQYF. DNA of the CDR3: TGTGCCAGTAGTATAGGGACTAGCGGCCAAGAGACCCAGTACTTC.

A remark on this clone: Other DNA sequences in this sample translate to the same CDR3. The chain recombines TRBV5-1 with TRBJ2-7, with 7 nucleotides matching TRBD2. The CDR3 totals 12 residues. Looked up from germline, CDR1 is SGHRS and CDR2 is YFSETQ. V dropped 2 bases and J dropped 6; count of bases not matched to a gene: 2. CDR3 bases: TGCGCCAGCAGCTTAGCGGGGCCCGAGCAGTACTTC. Translation: CASSLAGPEQYF.

The chain has TRBV2 and TRBJ1-1; 7 nucleotides match TRBD1. J was trimmed by 10 bases and V by 5 bases; bases with no gene match: 10. The germline CDR1 and CDR2 sequences are SNHLY and FYNNEI. This CDR3 is built from 13 residues. The CDR3 reads CASSTDRERGAFF. CDR3 DNA sequence: TGTGCCAGCAGTACAGACAGGGAGAGGGGAGCTTTCTTT.

The chain employs TRBV19 and TRBJ2-7; unclear D gene. V was shortened by 6 bases and J by 5 bases, with 11 bases between the two germline ends. The CDR3 is 12 amino acids. Germline V gene lookup returns CDR1 LNHDA and CDR2 SQIVND (reference sequence). The CDR3 loop is CASSRESHEQYF. The CDR3 DNA reads TGTGCCAGTAGCCGAGAATCGCACGAGCAGTACTTC.

Here the CDR3 reads CSVDSEVSNTEAFF. In DNA form, the CDR3 reads TGCAGCGTTGACTCCGAGGTTTCAAACACTGAAGCTTTCTTT. The chain uses TRBV29-1 and TRBJ1-1; D remains ambiguous. CDR1 is SQVTM and CDR2 is ANQGSEA in the germline V gene. Trimming removed 3 bases from V and 2 bases from J, with 13 bases in between. The CDR3 is 14 residues long.

The CDR3 nucleotides read TGTGCCAGCAGTTTGCAGGGCTTAAGCGAGCAGTACTTC. Translation gives CASSLQGLSEQYF. This chain connects TRBV28 to TRBJ2-7, with D possibly TRBD1 on 5 matching bases. Germline V gene lookup returns CDR1 MDHEN and CDR2 SYDVKM. V dropped 3 bases and J dropped 6 bases, with 12 bases sitting between them. The CDR3 is 13 residues long.

The V and J genes are TRBV7-3 and TRBJ2-7, with 9 bases that match TRBD1. Germline CDR1 is SGHTA and CDR2 is FQGTGA. The CDR3 covers 14 residues. V shed 1 base, J shed 8 bases, and the junction held 6 bases outside the gene matches. The DNA of the CDR3 is TGTGCCAGCAGCTTAAGGGGGACAGGGAAGAAGCAGTACTTC. Encoded protein: CASSLRGTGKKQYF.

V gene TRBV7-3 combines with J gene TRBJ2-2; D gene ambiguous. CDR3 size: 12 residues. Germline CDR1 and CDR2: SGHTA and FQGTGA. The V gene lost 4 bases and the J gene lost 2 bases, with 2 bases spanning the gap. The CDR3, as DNA: TGTGCCAGCAGCTCTAACACCGGGGAGCTGTTTTTT. It codes for CASSSNTGELFF.

The gene calls are TRBV7-9 and TRBJ2-1, with D hard to call. Germline-derived CDR1 and CDR2 are SEHNR and FQNEAQ (reference sequence). The germline V and J ends were trimmed by 0 bases and 0 bases, with 9 bases remaining between them. The CDR3 runs to 16 residues. CDR3 DNA sequence: TGTGCCAGCAGCTTAGCGCCTAGAAGCTCCTACAATGAGCAGTTCTTC. This translates into CASSLAPRSSYNEQFF.

The gene calls are TRBV5-1 and TRBJ1-2, with 7 bases identical to TRBD1. The CDR3 is 14 amino acids. Trimming cost V 7 bases and J 2 bases; bases outside gene matches: 8. Germline V CDR1 and CDR2: SGHRS, YFSETQ. The CDR3 DNA is TGCGCCAGCCAATACGGGACAGAGAACTATGGCTACACCTTC. Its protein is CASQYGTENYGYTF.

This clone was recorded once. The chain employs TRBV7-3 and TRBJ1-1; possibly TRBD1 for D (6 bases). Germline V gene sequence: CDR1 SGHTA, CDR2 FQGTGA. This CDR3 contains 13 residues. The ends were cut back, 5 bases at V and 4 bases at J, with 11 bases in the middle. The CDR3 DNA is TGTGCCAGCAGCACCCAGGGGAGCACTGAAGCTTTCTTT. This gives the protein CASSTQGSTEAFF.

This chain links TRBV29-1 with TRBJ1-3, with TRBD1 matching 7 bases. The CDR3 has 15 residues. V shed 3 bases, J shed 2 bases, and the junction held 7 bases outside the gene matches. Germline assignment: CDR1 SQVTM and CDR2 ANQGSEA. The CDR3 protein is CSVDEGAVPGNTIYF. CDR3 in DNA: TGCAGCGTTGACGAGGGGGCAGTCCCTGGAAACACCATATATTTT.

This chain links TRBV3-1 (or the pseudogene TRBV3-2) with TRBJ1-1; weak D call: TRBD1 (6 bases). CDR3 length: 13 residues. V lost 9 bases to trimming and J lost 0 bases, with 11 bases between them. Looked up from germline, CDR1 is LGHDT and CDR2 is YNNKEL (reference sequence). CDR3 sequence: CASGRGMNTEAFF. The CDR3, as DNA: TGTGCCAGTGGGAGGGGGATGAACACTGAAGCTTTCTTT.

This chain connects TRBV27 to TRBJ2-2; D not certain. The CDR3 contains 15 residues. In germline, CDR1 is MNHEY, CDR2 SMNVEV (reference sequence). V lost 6 bases and J lost 1, with 12 bases in between. The CDR3: CASRFLTVNTGELFF. In DNA form, the CDR3 reads TGTGCCAGCAGATTTTTAACGGTGAACACCGGGGAGCTGTTTTTT.

The rearrangement uses TRBV24-1 and TRBJ1-2; D is ambiguous. Per germline, CDR1 KGHDR and CDR2 SFDVKD. V lost 2 bases, J lost 5 bases, and 11 bases lay in between. There are 14 residues in the CDR3. Here the CDR3 reads CATSDSLGVYGYTF. The CDR3 nucleotides are TGTGCCACCAGTGATTCCCTCGGAGTGTATGGCTACACCTTC.